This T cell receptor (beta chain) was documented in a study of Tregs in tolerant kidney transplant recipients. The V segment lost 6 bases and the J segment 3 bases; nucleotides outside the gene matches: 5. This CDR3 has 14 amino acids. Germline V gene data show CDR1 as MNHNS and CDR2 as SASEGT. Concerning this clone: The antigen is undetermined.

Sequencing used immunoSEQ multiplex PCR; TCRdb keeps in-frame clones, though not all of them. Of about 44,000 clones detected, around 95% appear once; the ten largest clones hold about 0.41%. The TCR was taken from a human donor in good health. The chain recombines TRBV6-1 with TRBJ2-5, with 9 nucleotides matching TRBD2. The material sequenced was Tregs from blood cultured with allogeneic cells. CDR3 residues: CASRRLAVKETQYF. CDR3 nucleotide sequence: TGTGCCAGCAGAAGACTAGCGGTGAAAGAGACCCAGTACTTC.